This TCR beta chain was identified in a study of CD8 T cells in Susac syndrome. The study's findings and limits: Acknowledgment was made by the study that its TCR sequencing and HLA analysis involved a relatively small number of individuals.

About this clonotype: What it binds is not known.

Healthy donors matched for age and sex were used as controls. With 6 bases removed from V and 4 bases from J, the gap between germline ends came to 25 bases. This CDR3 comprises 17 residues. The germline gives CDR1 SQVTM, CDR2 ANQGSEA. A quantity of about 0.45 to 1 ug RNA underwent reverse transcription using random hexamers. TCRdb recomputed calls from the immunoSEQ multiplex PCR reads with MiXCR, one row per CDR3 protein. Of around 160,000 distinct CDR3 sequences listed, approximately 92% are singletons. The clonotype comes from a human donor in good health. What was sequenced was CD4+ T cells from PBMCs. The chain couples TRBV29-1 to TRBJ2-4, with D maybe TRBD2 (5 bases). CDR3 loop: CSVRLATPGHIKNIQYF. The DNA for the CDR3 is TGCAGCGTCCGCTTAGCGACGCCGGGTCATATTAAAAACATTCAGTACTTC.